This TCR beta chain stems from a study of blood T cells in healthy people across ages. Across the whole study: Capture by template switching was about one barcoded beta molecule per two T cells.

Germline lookup yields CDR1 DFQATT and CDR2 SNEGSKA (reference sequence). The CDR3 consists of 13 residues. J lost 7 bases, V lost 6 bases, and 9 bases had no gene match. The second PCR ran about 6 to 11 cycles with a sample-barcoded 5' primer and J-beta primers. Each sample yielded at least 2.5 million CDR3-containing paired-end reads. One entry per CDR3 protein, called by TCRdb with MiXCR from the 5' RACE reads. The sample contains some 1,800,000 distinct CDR3 sequences, around 40% of which appear only once. This clonotype has a handful of counts. The authors drew around 9.4 milliliters of peripheral blood from each donor. Isolating PBMCs gave at least 6 million of these cells per sample.

The sequence was collected from a human donor in good health. The sample taken for sequencing was blood. The V and J genes are TRBV20-1 and TRBJ2-1; TRBD2 matches at 7 bases. CDR3 amino acids: CSAPETGGNEQFF. CDR3 nucleotides: TGCAGTGCCCCTGAGACGGGGGGAAATGAGCAGTTCTTC.